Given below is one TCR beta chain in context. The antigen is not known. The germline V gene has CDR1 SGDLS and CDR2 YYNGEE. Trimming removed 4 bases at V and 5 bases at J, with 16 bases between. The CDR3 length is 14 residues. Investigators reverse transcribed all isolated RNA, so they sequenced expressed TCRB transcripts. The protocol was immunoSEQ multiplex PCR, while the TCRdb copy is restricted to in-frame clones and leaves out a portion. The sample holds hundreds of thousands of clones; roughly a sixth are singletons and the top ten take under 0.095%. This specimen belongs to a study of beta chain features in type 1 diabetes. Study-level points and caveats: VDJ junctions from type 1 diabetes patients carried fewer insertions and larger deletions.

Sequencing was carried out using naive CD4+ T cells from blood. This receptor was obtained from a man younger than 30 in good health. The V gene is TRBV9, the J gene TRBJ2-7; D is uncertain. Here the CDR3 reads CASSPWVLSDEQYF. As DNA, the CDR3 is TGTGCCAGCAGCCCCTGGGTTTTGAGCGACGAGCAGTACTTC. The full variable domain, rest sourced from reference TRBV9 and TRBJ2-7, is DSGVTQTPKHLITATGQRVTLRCSPRSGDLSVYWYQQSLDQGLQFLIQYYNGEERAKGNILERFSAQQFPDLHSELNLSSLELGDSALYFCASSPWVLSDEQYFGPGTRLTVT.